This TCR beta chain was sequenced during a study of early T cells in non-severe SARS-CoV-2 infection. Study-level points and caveats: VDJdb-based annotation leaned toward anti-spike CD8 responses and missed private and CD4 specificities.

Researchers attached unique molecular identifiers to individual cDNA molecules. From the 5' RACE reads, TCRdb called clonotypes with MiXCR, one entry per CDR3 protein. The top ten clones hold roughly 4.3% of a sample with tens of thousands of distinct CDR3 sequences, 12% of them seen once. This CDR3 is built from 15 residues. V lost 9 bases, J lost 3 bases, and 18 bases lay in between. CDR1 and CDR2 (germline): LNHDA, SQIVND (reference sequence). The count of this clonotype is one. Its antigen remains unidentified. This may come from a read error, since a much larger clone is one base off. The origin of this receptor is an adult who was a healthcare worker with PCR-confirmed SARS-CoV-2 infection or an uninfected control (not recorded which). J is TRBJ2-1 and V is TRBV19; tentative D call: TRBD2 (6 bases). The source material was whole blood. The CDR3 DNA reads TGTGCCAGCGAGGTGGACGGGAGTGGCTACAATGAGCAGTTCTTC. As protein: CASEVDGSGYNEQFF.